The rows below give T cell receptor beta chains drawn from one sample of a study of OX40 agonist ivuxolimab in advanced cancers. Assay used: immunoSEQ multiplex PCR; TCRdb lists only in-frame clones, some missing. Among 60,000 to 80,000 clones listed, more than 65% were seen once. The material was CD4+ or CD8+ T cells sorted from blood, obtained in a trial of the OX40 agonist ivuxolimab. These receptors came from an adult with an advanced solid tumor such as melanoma, head and neck, liver or kidney cancer. Each CDR3 is given with its conserved first and last residue. The D gene is left open where the match is weak. Some rows have no size entry. The others give once, few or many, or a class for an expanded clone.

clone size	D gene	J gene	V gene	CDR3 DNA	CDR3 protein
-	-	TRBJ2-2	TRBV7-2	TGTGCCAGCAGCTTGTACAGCGCGAACACCGGGGAGCTGTTTTTT	CASSLYSANTGELFF
-	TRBD2	TRBJ2-3	TRBV7-9	TGTGCCAGCAGCGAACTAGCGGGGGGGCTGGATACGCAGTATTTT	CASSELAGGLDTQYF
few	-	TRBJ2-2	TRBV6-1	TGTGCCAGCAGTGCTAGGGGTGGGGCGAACACCGGGGAGCTGTTTTTT	CASSARGGANTGELFF
-	-	TRBJ1-1	TRBV19	TGTGCCAGTAGTATAGATCACAGAGACAACACTGAAGCCTTCTTT	CASSIDHRDNTEAFF
-	-	TRBJ1-5	TRBV18	TGTGCCAGCTCGCCGGGCGGTAATCAGCCCCAGCATTTT	CASSPGGNQPQHF
once	TRBD2	TRBJ2-2	TRBV4-2	TGTGCCAGCAGCCAAGATGGGAGCGGGGGGGGAAGGGAGCTGTTTTTT	CASSQDGSGGGRELFF
-	-	TRBJ2-1	TRBV20-1	TGCAGTGCCGAGGGGGGGCTGTTCTTC	CSAEGGLFF
-	TRBD1	TRBJ2-5	TRBV7-2	TGTGCCAGCAGCTCCCGGGACAGGGCGGGGGAGACCCAGTACTTC	CASSSRDRAGETQYF
-	-	TRBJ1-2	TRBV19	TGTGCCAGGGGCCACGTACAGGGCTACACCTTC	CARGHVQGYTF
-	TRBD2	TRBJ2-3	TRBV6-5	TGTGCCAGCAGAACAAGCGGGGCTAGCACAGATACGCAGTATTTT	CASRTSGASTDTQYF
-	-	TRBJ1-5	TRBV7-9	TGTGCCAGCAGCTTAGACTCCCGGAATCAGCCCCAGCATTTT	CASSLDSRNQPQHF
-	-	TRBJ2-7	TRBV10-3	TGTGCCATCACGTCCCCGGGGGGCCGCTACGAGCAGTACTTC	CAITSPGGRYEQYF
-	-	TRBJ1-2	TRBV6-5	TGTGCCAGCAGTCAACGGGTAGGGGGCTATGGCTACACCTTC	CASSQRVGGYGYTF
-	-	TRBJ2-4	TRBV2	TGTGCCAGCAGTGTTGGGGGAGAAAACATTCAGTACTTC	CASSVGGENIQYF
once	-	TRBJ1-3	TRBV18	TGTGCCAGCTCACCAGCGGCGGAGCTCTCTGGAAACACCATATATTTT	CASSPAAELSGNTIYF
-	TRBD2	TRBJ2-7	TRBV7-9	TGTGCCAGCAACCGGGGGGGCACCTCCTACGAGCAGTACTTC	CASNRGGTSYEQYF
-	-	TRBJ2-6	TRBV6-1	TGTGCCAGCAGCCTTTACTCTGGGGCCAACGTCCTGACTTTC	CASSLYSGANVLTF
-	-	TRBJ1-1	TRBV5-8	TGTGCCAGCAGCTTGGGTTATGGGAACACTGAAGCTTTCTTT	CASSLGYGNTEAFF
-	-	TRBJ1-3	TRBV29-1	TGCAGCGGGAGCCTCACATCTGGAAACACCATATATTTT	CSGSLTSGNTIYF
-	TRBD1	TRBJ1-5	TRBV5-6	TGTGCCAGCAGCTGGGGACAGCGCAATCAGCCCCAGCATTTT	CASSWGQRNQPQHF